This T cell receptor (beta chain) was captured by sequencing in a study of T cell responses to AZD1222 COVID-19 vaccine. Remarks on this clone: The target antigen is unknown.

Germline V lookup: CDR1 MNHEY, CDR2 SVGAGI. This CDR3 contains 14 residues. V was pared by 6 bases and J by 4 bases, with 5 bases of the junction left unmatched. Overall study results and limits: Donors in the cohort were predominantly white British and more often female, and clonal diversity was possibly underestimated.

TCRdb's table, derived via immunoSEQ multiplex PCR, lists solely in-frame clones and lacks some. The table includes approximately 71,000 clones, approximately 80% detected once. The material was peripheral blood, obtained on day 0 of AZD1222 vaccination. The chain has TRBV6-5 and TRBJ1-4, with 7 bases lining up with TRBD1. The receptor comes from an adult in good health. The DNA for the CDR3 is TGTGCCAGCAGCCTCCAGGGGGTTAATGAAAAACTGTTTTTT. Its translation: CASSLQGVNEKLFF.